The 5 T cell receptor beta chains below come from one sample, sequenced in a study of blood T cell repertoires in COVID-19. Clones were read by immunoSEQ multiplex PCR, and TCRdb kept only the in-frame ones, dropping some. Here the sample spans fewer than 65,000 clones, 75% to 90% being singletons. The specimen was peripheral blood. Receptors were obtained from a young man with COVID-19, enrolled during active disease.

The rearrangement uses TRBV29-1 and TRBJ1-2; D is perhaps TRBD1 (5 bases). Germline V CDR1 and CDR2: SQVTM, ANQGSEA. Deletions cut 8 bases from V and 5 bases from J, with 21 bases between. The CDR3 has 14 residues. The CDR3 nucleotides are TGCAGCACCTTAAGACAAGGGGCGCCTTATGGCTACACCTTC. Protein sequence: CSTLRQGAPYGYTF.

CDR3 sequence reads: CAWSVAGFSNQPQHF. CDR3 in DNA: TGTGCCTGGAGTGTAGCAGGGTTTAGCAATCAGCCCCAGCATTTT. The chain recombines TRBV30 with TRBJ1-5; D might be TRBD1 (5 bases). The V gene's germline CDR1 is GTSNPN and CDR2 SVGIG (reference sequence). This CDR3 is built from 15 residues. V was shortened by 0 bases and J by 0 bases, with 9 bases between the two germline ends.

The chain uses TRBV28 and TRBJ1-2; D uncertain. Trimming took 7 bases from V and 4 from J, leaving 10 bases between them. Germline V gene data show CDR1 as MDHEN and CDR2 as SYDVKM. CDR3 size: 12 residues. The CDR3 DNA follows: TGTGCCAGCAACGTGGCGGGCTATGGCTACACCTTC. Translation: CASNVAGYGYTF.

The V and J genes are TRBV5-4 and TRBJ1-1; the D gene is possibly TRBD1 (5 bases). The V end lost 3 bases, the J end lost 4 bases, and 13 bases lay between the germline ends. The CDR3 runs to 14 residues. In germline, CDR1 is SGHNT, CDR2 YYREEE (reference sequence). The chain's CDR3 is CASSSDSKGTEAFF. CDR3 in DNA: TGTGCCAGCAGCTCCGACAGTAAGGGCACTGAAGCTTTCTTT. Drawing the rest from reference TRBV5-4 and TRBJ1-1, the complete variable domain is ETGVTQSPTHLIKTRGQQVTLRCSSQSGHNTVSWYQQALGQGPQFIFQYYREEENGRGNFPPRFSGLQFPNYSSELNVNALELDDSALYLCASSSDSKGTEAFFGQGTRLTVV.

This rearrangement joins TRBV2 to TRBJ1-4, with TRBD1 identical over 8 bases. Losses at the gene ends were 5 bases for V and 10 bases for J; bases not matched to a gene: 3. This CDR3 region has 12 residues. From germline, CDR1 is SNHLY and CDR2 FYNNEI. CDR3 coding DNA: TGTGCCAGCAGTTCAACAGGGGGAAAACTGTTTTTT. This codes for CASSSTGGKLFF.